Reported below is one T cell receptor (beta chain). Its antigen is unknown. TCRdb's copy holds only in-frame clones and misses some; the assay was immunoSEQ multiplex PCR. The data show just under 150,000 clones, about 88% seen once. This sample is drawn from a study of radiation and T cells in renal cell carcinoma. Study-wide results and caveats: Without pretreatment biopsies, baseline tumor clonotype presence was undetermined. In blood, top tumor clones expanded by 2 weeks, shrinking by 4.

Trimming removed 6 bases from V and 3 bases from J; junction bases left unmatched: 8. The CDR3 extends over 16 amino acids. CDR1 MGHRA and CDR2 YSYEKL come from the germline V gene. Specified time point: blood 4 weeks post-SBRT, at nephrectomy. Documented treatment: 15 Gy SBRT to primary tumor, nephrectomy 4 weeks later. Clear cell pathology was present in this patient's renal cell carcinoma. The chain joins TRBV4-1 to TRBJ2-3, with 11 bases that match TRBD2. The TCR sequence derives from a woman aged 45-60 years with renal cell carcinoma. The material sequenced was blood, taken from a patient whose treatment included radiotherapy and nephrectomy. CDR3 sequence: CASSPILAGETDTQYF. CDR3 in DNA: TGCGCCAGCAGTCCGATACTAGCGGGGGAAACAGATACGCAGTATTTT.